What follows are 3 T cell receptor beta chains derived from one specimen sequenced in a study of blood T cell repertoires in COVID-19. Sequencing used immunoSEQ multiplex PCR; TCRdb keeps in-frame clones, though not all of them. This table holds roughly 98,000 clones, about 80% found once. Sequencing was done on a sample of peripheral blood. The receptors were sampled from a man between 65 and 85 years old with active or convalescent COVID-19.

This clone was seen a few times. The chain joins TRBV14 to TRBJ1-3, with a tentative D call TRBD1 (5 bases). The CDR3 loop spans 16 amino acids. CDR1 SGHDN and CDR2 FVKESK come from the germline V gene. Deletions cut 4 bases from V and 3 bases from J, with 16 bases between. CDR3: CASSPARIGVGNTIYF. CDR3 sequence (DNA): TGTGCCAGCAGCCCGGCTCGTATAGGGGTTGGAAACACCATATATTTT.

The rearrangement links TRBV9 to TRBJ2-1; a possible D gene is TRBD1 (5 bases). CDR1 and CDR2 (germline): SGDLS, YYNGEE. CDR3 size: 16 residues. Trimming stripped 4 bases from V and 0 bases from J, with 14 bases between. CDR3 protein: CASSRSGASSYNEQFF. The CDR3 bases are TGTGCCAGCAGCCGGTCTGGGGCGAGCTCCTACAATGAGCAGTTCTTC.

The sample holds many counts of this clone. The chain combines TRBV7-8 with TRBJ2-7; possibly TRBD2 for D (5 bases). Germline V lookup: CDR1 SGHVS, CDR2 FQNEAQ. Trimming cost V 5 bases and J 4 bases, with 18 bases left between them. The CDR3 sequence is 15 residues long. The DNA of the CDR3 is TGTGCCAGCAGCCCAGTAGCCGGGTCGGGGTACGAGCAGTACTTC. It translates to CASSPVAGSGYEQYF.